The entry below gives a single T cell receptor (beta chain) sequence along with its context. Original analysis: Amplification of reference gene primers was used by the study to estimate nucleated cell counts. Profiled with immunoSEQ multiplex PCR; TCRdb holds only in-frame clones, not every one. That table furnishes V, J and clone size, whereas the DNA furnished D and trimming. The data hold 75,000 to 95,000 clones, with 70% to 90% observed a single time. V lost 6 bases to trimming and J lost 0 bases, with 12 bases between them. Germline loops: CDR1 SEHNR, CDR2 FQNEAQ (reference sequence). The CDR3 sequence is 15 residues long. This sample was taken from a study of blood T cell repertoires in COVID-19.

This chain joins TRBV7-9 and TRBJ2-1; tentatively, D is TRBD2 (5 bases). This receptor was obtained from an older woman with COVID-19, enrolled during active disease. Specimen: peripheral blood. In DNA, the CDR3 is TGTGCCAGCAGTCAGCTACGGGGCTCCTACAATGAGCAGTTCTTC. It encodes CASSQLRGSYNEQFF.